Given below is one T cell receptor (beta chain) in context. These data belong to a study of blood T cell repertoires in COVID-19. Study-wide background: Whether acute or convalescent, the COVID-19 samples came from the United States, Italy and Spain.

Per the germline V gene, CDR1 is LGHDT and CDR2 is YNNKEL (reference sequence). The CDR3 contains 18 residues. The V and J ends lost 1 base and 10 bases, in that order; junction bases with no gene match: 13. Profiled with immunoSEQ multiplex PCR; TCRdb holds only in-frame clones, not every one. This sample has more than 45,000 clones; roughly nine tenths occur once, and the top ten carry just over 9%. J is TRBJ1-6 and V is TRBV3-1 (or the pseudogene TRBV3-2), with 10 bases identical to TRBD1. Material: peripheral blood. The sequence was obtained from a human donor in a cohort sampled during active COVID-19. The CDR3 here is CASSQGLSGTGVSSPLHF. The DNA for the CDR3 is TGTGCCAGCAGCCAAGGTCTCTCCGGGACAGGGGTAAGCTCACCCCTCCACTTT.